The clone carrying this TCR beta chain was recorded at least ten times. Its antigen is undetermined. V dropped 5 bases and J dropped 11 bases, with 18 bases sitting between them. The CDR3 consists of 13 residues. Germline V gene lookup returns CDR1 MNHNY and CDR2 SVGAGI (reference sequence). Sample-barcoded 5' priming and a J-beta primer mix drove a second PCR of roughly 6 to 12 cycles. Each cDNA molecule, via a template-switch adaptor with 12 random nucleotides, was tagged. Using its own MiXCR run on the 5' RACE reads, TCRdb lists one record per CDR3 protein. The table records fewer than 900,000 distinct CDR3 sequences, 36% of them present only once. The data are from a study of blood T cells in healthy people across ages. General study points: Compared with aged donors, long-lived donors showed fewer expanded clones, suggesting selection. While age rose, TCR beta diversity per million T cells dropped in a roughly linear way. It was found that TCR beta diversity correlated strongly with the percentage of naive T cells.

Sequenced: blood. This chain uses TRBV6-6 with TRBJ1-2; D may be TRBD1 (6 bases). The source is a man younger than 35 in good health. The CDR3 DNA reads as TGTGCCAGCAGTCTTCCGAGTGGGGGCTGGTACACCTTC. It encodes CASSLPSGGWYTF.